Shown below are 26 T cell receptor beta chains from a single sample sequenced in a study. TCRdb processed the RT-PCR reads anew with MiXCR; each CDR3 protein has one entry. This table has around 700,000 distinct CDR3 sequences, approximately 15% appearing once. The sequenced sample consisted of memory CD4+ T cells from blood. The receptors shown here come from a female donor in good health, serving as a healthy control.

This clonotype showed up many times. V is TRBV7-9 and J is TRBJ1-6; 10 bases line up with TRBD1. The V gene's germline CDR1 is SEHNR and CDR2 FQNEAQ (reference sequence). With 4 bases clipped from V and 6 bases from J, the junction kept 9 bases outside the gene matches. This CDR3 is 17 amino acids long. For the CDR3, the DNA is TGTGCCAGCAGCTCGGAAAGACAGGGGGCGGTTAATTCACCCCTCCACTTT. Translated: CASSSERQGAVNSPLHF.

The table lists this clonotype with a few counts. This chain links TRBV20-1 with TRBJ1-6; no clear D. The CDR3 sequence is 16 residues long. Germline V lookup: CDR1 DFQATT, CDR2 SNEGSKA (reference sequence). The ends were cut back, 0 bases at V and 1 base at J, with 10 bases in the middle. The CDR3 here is CSARDTDVSYNSPLHF. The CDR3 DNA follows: TGCAGTGCTAGAGATACGGACGTTTCCTATAATTCACCCCTCCACTTT.

CDR3 sequence: CASSLRTGTDEQYF. CDR3 in DNA: TGTGCCAGCAGTTTACGGACAGGGACCGACGAGCAGTACTTC. V usage is TRBV12-3 or TRBV12-4 and J usage is TRBJ2-7, with 8 bases identical to TRBD1. The J segment lost 5 bases and the V segment lost 2 bases, leaving 5 bases of the junction unmatched. The CDR3 is made up of 14 amino acids.

CDR3 sequence (DNA): TGCAGTGCTAGAGATCCCTCAGGGTCGTCAGGGTTAGCCAAAAACATTCAGTACTTC. It translates to CSARDPSGSSGLAKNIQYF. The rearrangement links TRBV20-1 to TRBJ2-4; weak D call: TRBD1 (5 bases). The germline V gene has CDR1 DFQATT and CDR2 SNEGSKA (reference sequence). This CDR3 is 19 amino acids long. Trimming removed 0 bases at V and 0 bases at J, with 21 bases between.

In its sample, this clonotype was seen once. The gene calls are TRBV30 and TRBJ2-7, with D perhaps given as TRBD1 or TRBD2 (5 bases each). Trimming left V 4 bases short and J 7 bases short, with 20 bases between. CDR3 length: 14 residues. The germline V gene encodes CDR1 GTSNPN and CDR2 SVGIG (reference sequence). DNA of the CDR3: TGTGCCTGGAACCTTGCCGGGACCCTCGGGGAGCAGTACTTC. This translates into CAWNLAGTLGEQYF.

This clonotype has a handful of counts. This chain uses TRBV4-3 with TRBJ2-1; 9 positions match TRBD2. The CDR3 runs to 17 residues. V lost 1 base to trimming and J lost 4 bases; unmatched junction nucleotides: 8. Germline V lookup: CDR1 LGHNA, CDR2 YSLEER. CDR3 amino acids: CASSQGLAGPPYNEQFF. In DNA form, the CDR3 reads TGCGCCAGCAGCCAAGGGCTAGCGGGGCCACCATACAATGAGCAGTTCTTC.

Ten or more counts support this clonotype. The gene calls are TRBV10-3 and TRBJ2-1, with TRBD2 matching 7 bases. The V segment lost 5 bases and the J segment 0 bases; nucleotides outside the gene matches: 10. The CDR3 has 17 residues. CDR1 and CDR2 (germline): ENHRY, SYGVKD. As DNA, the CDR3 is TGTGCCATCAGTTCCGTCGGCGGGAGCTTCTCCTACAATGAGCAGTTCTTC. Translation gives CAISSVGGSFSYNEQFF.

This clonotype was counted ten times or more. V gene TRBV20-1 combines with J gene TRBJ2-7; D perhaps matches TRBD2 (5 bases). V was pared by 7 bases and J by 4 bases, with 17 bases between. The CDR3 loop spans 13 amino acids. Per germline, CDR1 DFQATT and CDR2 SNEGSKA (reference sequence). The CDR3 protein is CSVASRTAYEQYF. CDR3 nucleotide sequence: TGCAGTGTTGCATCCCGGACTGCTTACGAGCAGTACTTC.

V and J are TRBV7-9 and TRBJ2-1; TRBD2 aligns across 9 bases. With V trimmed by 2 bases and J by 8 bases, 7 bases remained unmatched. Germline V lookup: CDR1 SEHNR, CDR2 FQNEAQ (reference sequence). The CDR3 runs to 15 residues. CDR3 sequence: CASSLFSGSSYEQFF. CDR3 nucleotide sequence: TGTGCCAGCAGCTTATTTAGCGGGAGTTCCTATGAGCAGTTCTTC. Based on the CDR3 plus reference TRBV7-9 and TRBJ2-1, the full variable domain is DTGVSQNPRHKITKRGQNVTFRCDPISEHNRLYWYRQTLGQGPEFLTYFQNEAQLEKSRLLSDRFSAERPKGSFSTLEIQRTEQGDSAMYLCASSLFSGSSYEQFFGPGTRLTVL.

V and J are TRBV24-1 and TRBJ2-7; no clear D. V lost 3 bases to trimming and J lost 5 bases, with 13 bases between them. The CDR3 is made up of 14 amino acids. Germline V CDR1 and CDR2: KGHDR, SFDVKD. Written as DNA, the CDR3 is TGTGCCACCAGTGATCCGGACCCAGGCCACGAGCAGTACTTC. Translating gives CATSDPDPGHEQYF.

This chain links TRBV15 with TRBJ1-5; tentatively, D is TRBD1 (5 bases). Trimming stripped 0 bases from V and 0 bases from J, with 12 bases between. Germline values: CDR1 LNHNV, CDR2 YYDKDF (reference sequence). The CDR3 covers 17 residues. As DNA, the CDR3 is TGTGCCACCAGCAGAGATCTGACAGATAATAGCAATCAGCCCCAGCATTTT. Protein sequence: CATSRDLTDNSNQPQHF.

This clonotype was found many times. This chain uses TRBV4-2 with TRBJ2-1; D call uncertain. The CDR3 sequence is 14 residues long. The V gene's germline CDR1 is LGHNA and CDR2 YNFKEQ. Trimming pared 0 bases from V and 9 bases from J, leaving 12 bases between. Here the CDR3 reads CASSQDGADGEQFF. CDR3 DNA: TGTGCCAGCAGCCAAGATGGAGCTGACGGTGAGCAGTTCTTC.

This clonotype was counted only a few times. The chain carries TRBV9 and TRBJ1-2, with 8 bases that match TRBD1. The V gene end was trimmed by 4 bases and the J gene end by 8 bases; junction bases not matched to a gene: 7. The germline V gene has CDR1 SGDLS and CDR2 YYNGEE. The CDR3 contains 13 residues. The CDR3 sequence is CASSIDRGGGYTF. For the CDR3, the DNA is TGTGCCAGCAGCATAGACAGGGGAGGCGGCTACACCTTC.

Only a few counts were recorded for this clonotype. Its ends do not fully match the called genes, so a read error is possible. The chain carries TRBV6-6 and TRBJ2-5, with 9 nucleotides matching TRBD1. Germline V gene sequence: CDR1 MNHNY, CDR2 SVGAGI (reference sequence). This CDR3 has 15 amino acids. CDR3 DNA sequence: TGTGCCAGCAGACTACTAGGGACAGGGAGAGAGACCCAGCACTTC. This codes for CASRLLGTGRETQHF.

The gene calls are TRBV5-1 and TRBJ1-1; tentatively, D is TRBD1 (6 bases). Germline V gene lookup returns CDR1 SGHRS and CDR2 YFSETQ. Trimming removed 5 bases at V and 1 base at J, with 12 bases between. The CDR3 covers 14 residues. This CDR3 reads CASRIMTGNTEAFF. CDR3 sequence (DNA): TGCGCCAGCAGGATTATGACAGGGAACACTGAAGCTTTCTTT.

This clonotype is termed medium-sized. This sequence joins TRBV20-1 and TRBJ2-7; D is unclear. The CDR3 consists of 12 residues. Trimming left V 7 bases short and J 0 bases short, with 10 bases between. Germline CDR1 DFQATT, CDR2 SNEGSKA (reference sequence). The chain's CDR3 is CSGRVSSYEQYF. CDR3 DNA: TGCAGTGGTCGAGTGAGCTCCTACGAGCAGTACTTC.

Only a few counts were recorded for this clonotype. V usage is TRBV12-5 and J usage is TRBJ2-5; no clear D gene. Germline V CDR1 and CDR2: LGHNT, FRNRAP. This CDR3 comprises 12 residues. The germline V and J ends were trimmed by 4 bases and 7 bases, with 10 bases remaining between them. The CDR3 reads CASGYPPGTQYF. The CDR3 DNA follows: TGTGCTAGTGGTTACCCCCCTGGGACCCAGTACTTC.

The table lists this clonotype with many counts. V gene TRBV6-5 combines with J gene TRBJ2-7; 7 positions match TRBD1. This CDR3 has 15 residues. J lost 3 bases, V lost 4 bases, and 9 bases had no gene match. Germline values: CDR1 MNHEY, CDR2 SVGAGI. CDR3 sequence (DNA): TGTGCCAGCAGTTCAACAGGGGAATTAATCTACGAGCAGTACTTC. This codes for CASSSTGELIYEQYF.

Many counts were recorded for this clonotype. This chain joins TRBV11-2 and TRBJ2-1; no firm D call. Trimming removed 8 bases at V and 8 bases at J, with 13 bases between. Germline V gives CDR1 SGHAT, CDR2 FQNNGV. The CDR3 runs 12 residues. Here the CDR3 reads CASRPQQYEQFF. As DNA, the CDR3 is TGTGCCAGCCGCCCGCAGCAGTATGAGCAGTTCTTC.

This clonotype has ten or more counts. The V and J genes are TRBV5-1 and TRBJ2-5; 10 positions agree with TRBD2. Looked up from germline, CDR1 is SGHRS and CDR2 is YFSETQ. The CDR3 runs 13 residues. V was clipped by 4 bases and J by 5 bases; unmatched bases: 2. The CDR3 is CASSPSGSETQYF. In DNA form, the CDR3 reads TGCGCCAGCAGCCCTAGCGGGAGTGAGACCCAGTACTTC.

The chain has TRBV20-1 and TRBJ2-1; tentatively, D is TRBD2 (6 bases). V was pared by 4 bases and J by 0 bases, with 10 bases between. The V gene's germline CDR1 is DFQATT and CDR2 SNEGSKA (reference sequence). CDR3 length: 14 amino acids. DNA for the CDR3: TGCAGTGCTATGGGGGGAAGCTCCTACAATGAGCAGTTCTTC. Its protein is CSAMGGSSYNEQFF.

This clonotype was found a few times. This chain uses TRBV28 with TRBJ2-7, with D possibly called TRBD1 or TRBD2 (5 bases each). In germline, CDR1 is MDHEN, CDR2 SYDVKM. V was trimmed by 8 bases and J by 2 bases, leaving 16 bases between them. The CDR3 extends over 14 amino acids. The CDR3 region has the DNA TGTGCCAGCTCTGTGGGGGACCCCACCTACGAGCAGTACTTC. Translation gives CASSVGDPTYEQYF.

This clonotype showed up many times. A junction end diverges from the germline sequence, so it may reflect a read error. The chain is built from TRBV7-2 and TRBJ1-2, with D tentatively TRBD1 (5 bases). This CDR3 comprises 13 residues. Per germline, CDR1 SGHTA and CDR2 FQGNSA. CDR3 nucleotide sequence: TGTGCCAGCAGCCTAGCCGCCTGGGACGGCTACACCTTC. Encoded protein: CASSLAAWDGYTF.

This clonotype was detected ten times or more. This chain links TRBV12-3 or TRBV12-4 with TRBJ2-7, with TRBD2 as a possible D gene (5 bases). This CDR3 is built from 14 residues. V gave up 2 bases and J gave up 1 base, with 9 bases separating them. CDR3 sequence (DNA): TGTGCCAGCAGTTTATACGGGGAGTCCTACGAGCAGTACTTC. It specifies CASSLYGESYEQYF.

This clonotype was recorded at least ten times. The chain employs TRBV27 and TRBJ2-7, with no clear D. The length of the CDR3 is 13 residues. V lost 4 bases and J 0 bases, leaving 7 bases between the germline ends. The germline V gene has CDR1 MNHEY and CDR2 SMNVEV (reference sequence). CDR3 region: CASSWHRSYEQYF. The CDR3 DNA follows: TGTGCCAGCAGTTGGCACCGCTCCTACGAGCAGTACTTC.

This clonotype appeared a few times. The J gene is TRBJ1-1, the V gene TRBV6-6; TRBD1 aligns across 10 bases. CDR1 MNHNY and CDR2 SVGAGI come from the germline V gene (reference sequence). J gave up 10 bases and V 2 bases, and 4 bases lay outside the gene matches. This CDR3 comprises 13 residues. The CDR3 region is CASSYGQGEGAFF. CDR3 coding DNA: TGTGCCAGCAGTTACGGACAGGGGGAAGGAGCTTTCTTT.